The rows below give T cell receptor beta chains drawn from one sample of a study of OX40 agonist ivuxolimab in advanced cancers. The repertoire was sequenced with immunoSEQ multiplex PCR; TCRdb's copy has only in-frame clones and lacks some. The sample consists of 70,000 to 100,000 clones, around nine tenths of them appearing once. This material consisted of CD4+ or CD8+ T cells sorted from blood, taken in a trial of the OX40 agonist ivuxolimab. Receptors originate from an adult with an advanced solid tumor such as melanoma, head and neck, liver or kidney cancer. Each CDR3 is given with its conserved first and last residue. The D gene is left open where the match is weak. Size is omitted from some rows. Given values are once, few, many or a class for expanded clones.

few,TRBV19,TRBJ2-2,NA,CASSPQGNTGELFF,TGTGCCAGTAGTCCACAGGGGAACACCGGGGAGCTGTTTTTT
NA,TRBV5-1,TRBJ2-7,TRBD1,CASSLNRGTEQYF,TGCGCCAGCAGTCTTAACAGGGGAACCGAGCAGTACTTC
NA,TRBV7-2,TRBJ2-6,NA,CASTQAGLGASGANVLTF,TGTGCCAGCACCCAAGCCGGGCTTGGGGCCTCTGGGGCCAACGTCCTGACTTTC
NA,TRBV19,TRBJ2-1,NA,CASSDLMGLFRNEQFF,TGTGCCAGTAGTGACTTGATGGGATTATTCAGGAATGAGCAGTTCTTC
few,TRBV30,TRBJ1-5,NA,CAWSGSGNQPQHF,TGTGCCTGGAGTGGGTCTGGCAATCAGCCCCAGCATTTT
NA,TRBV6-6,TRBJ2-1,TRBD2,CASSYVAGSDNEQFF,TGTGCCAGCAGTTACGTAGCGGGCAGCGACAATGAGCAGTTCTTC
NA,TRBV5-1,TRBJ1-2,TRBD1,CASSSGQGAGGYTF,TGCGCCAGCAGCTCGGGACAGGGGGCCGGTGGCTACACCTTC
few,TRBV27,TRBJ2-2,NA,CASSAPQAGTGELFF,TGTGCCAGCAGTGCCCCCCAGGCGGGCACCGGGGAGCTGTTTTTT
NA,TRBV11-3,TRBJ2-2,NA,CASSSSPGQNTGELFF,TGTGCCAGCAGCTCGAGCCCGGGACAGAACACCGGGGAGCTGTTTTTT
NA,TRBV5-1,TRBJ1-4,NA,CASSLAGNREKLFF,TGCGCCAGCAGCTTGGCCGGGAACCGAGAAAAACTGTTTTTT
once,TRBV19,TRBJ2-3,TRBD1,CASKGTGDIDTQYF,TGTGCCAGTAAGGGGACAGGAGATATAGATACGCAGTATTTT
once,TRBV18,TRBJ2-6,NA,CASSSSPPSSGANVLTF,TGTGCCAGCTCATCAAGCCCTCCTAGCTCTGGGGCCAACGTCCTGACTTTC
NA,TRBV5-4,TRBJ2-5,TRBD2,CASSLGTSGRRKTQYF,TGTGCCAGCAGCTTGGGGACTAGCGGGAGGAGGAAGACCCAGTACTTC
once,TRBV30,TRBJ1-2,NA,CAWSVSSHYGYTF,TGTGCCTGGAGTGTTAGTAGTCACTATGGCTACACCTTC
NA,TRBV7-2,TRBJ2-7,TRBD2,CASSPGLAGADEQYF,TGTGCCAGCAGCCCGGGACTAGCGGGAGCCGATGAGCAGTACTTC
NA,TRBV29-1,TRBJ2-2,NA,CSVVKGSNTGELFF,TGCAGCGTTGTCAAGGGTTCGAACACCGGGGAGCTGTTTTTT
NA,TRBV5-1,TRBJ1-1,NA,CASSSKANTEAFF,TGCGCCAGCAGCTCGAAGGCGAACACTGAAGCTTTCTTT
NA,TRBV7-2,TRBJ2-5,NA,CASSLVFRKETQYF,TGTGCCAGCAGCTTAGTCTTCAGAAAAGAGACCCAGTACTTC
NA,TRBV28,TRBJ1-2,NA,CASRTGGYGYTF,TGTGCCAGCAGGACAGGAGGCTATGGCTACACCTTC
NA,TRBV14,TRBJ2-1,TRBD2,CASSRYSGSSYNEQFF,TGTGCCAGCAGCCGTTATAGCGGGAGCTCCTACAATGAGCAGTTCTTC
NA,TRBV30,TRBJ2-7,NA,CAWSVSGEPYEQYF,TGTGCCTGGAGTGTATCGGGGGAACCCTACGAGCAGTACTTC
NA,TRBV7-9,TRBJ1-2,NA,CASSLTPGTSYGYTF,TGTGCCAGCAGCTTAACCCCCGGGACCTCCTATGGCTACACCTTC
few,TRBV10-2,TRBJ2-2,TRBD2,CASSRTSGVSGGELFF,TGCGCCAGCAGCCGAACTAGCGGAGTCTCGGGTGGGGAGCTGTTTTTT
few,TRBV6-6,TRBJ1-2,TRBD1,CASSSADRWNYGYTF,TGTGCCAGCAGTTCCGCGGACAGGTGGAATTATGGCTACACCTTC
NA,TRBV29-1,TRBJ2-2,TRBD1,CSVVDLGPTAYKGALTGELFF,TGCAGCGTTGTAGATTTAGGCCCTACCGCTTACAAGGGGGCCTTGACCGGGGAGCTGTTTTTT
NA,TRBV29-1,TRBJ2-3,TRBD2,CSVERTSPIDTQYF,TGCAGCGTTGAAAGGACTAGCCCGATAGATACGCAGTATTTT
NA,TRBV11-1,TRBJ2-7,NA,CASSPKTDFTEQYF,TGTGCCAGCAGCCCAAAGACGGATTTTACCGAGCAGTACTTC
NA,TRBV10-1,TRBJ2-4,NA,CASSESPGVPKNIQYF,TGCGCCAGCAGTGAGTCACCAGGGGTCCCCAAAAACATTCAGTACTTC
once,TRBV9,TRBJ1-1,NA,CASSGRQPNTEAFF,TGTGCCAGCAGCGGGCGACAGCCGAACACTGAAGCTTTCTTT
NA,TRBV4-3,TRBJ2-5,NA,CASSQDRRGQETQYF,TGCGCCAGCAGCCAAGATCGTCGCGGACAAGAGACCCAGTACTTC
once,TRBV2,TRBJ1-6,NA,CASSQSSVGSNSPLHF,TGTGCCAGCAGTCAATCATCAGTGGGCAGTAATTCACCCCTCCACTTT
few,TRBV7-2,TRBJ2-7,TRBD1,CASSQGQGAYEQYF,TGTGCCAGCAGCCAGGGACAGGGAGCCTACGAGCAGTACTTC